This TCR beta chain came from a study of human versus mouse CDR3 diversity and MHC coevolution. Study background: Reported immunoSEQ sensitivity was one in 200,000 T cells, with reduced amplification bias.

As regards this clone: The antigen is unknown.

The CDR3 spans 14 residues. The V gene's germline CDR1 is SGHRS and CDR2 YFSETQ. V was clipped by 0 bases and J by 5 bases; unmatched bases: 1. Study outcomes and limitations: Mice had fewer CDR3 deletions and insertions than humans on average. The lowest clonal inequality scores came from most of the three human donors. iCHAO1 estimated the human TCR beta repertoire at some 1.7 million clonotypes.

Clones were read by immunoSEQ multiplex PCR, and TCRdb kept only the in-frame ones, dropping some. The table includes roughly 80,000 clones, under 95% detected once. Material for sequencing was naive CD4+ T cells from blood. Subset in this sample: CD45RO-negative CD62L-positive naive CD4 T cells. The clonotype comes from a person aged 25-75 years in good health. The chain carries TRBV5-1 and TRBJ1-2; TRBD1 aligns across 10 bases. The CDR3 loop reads CASSLGQGAYGYTF. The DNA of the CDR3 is TGCGCCAGCAGCTTGGGACAGGGGGCATATGGCTACACCTTC. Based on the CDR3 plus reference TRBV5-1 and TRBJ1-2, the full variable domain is KAGVTQTPRYLIKTRGQQVTLSCSPISGHRSVSWYQQTPGQGLQFLFEYFSETQRNKGNFPGRFSGRQFSNSRSEMNVSTLELGDSALYLCASSLGQGAYGYTFGSGTRLTVV.